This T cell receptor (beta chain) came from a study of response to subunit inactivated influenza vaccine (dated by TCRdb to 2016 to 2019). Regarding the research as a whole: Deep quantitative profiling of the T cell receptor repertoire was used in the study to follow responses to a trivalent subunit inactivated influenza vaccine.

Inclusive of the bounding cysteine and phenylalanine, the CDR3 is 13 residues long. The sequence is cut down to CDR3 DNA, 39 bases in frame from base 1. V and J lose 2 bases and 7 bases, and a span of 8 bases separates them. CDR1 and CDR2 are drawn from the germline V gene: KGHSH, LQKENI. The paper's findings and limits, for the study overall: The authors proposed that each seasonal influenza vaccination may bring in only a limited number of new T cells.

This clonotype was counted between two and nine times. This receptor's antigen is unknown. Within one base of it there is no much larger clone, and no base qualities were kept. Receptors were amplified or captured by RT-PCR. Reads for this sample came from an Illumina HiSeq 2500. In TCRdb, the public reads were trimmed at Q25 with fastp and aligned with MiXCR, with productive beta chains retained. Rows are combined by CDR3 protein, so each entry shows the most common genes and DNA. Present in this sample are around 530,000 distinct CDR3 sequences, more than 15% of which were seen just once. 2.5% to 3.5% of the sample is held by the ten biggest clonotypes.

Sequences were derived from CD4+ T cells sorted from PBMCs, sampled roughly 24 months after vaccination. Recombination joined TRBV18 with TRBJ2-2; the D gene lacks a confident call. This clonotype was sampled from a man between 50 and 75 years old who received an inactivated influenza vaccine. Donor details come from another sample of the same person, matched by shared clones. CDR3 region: CASSPGIGGELFF. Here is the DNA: TGTGCCAGCTCACCAGGGATCGGCGGGGAGCTGTTTTTT. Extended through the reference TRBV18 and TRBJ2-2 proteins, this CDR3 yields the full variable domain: NAGVMQNPRHLVRRRGQEARLRCSPMKGHSHVYWYRQLPEEGLKFMVYLQKENIIDESGMPKERFSAEFPKEGPSILRIQQVVRGDSAAYFCASSPGIGGELFFGEGSRLTVL.